This T cell receptor (beta chain) was obtained from a study of regulatory T cells in long-lasting Graves disease. Study-wide results and limits: Among samples with persistent disease, TRBV28, TRBJ1-2 and TRBJ2-5 were favored.

This clonotype was found many times. Its antigen is as yet unknown. The CDR3 has 14 residues. Germline CDR1 MNHNS, CDR2 SASEGT. With 6 bases removed from V and 1 base from J, the gap between germline ends came to 10 bases. The time point is: persistent/refractory GD, antithyroid drugs over 5 years with positive TRAb. After RNA was extracted from PBMCs, the TCR library was made from it. Researchers made TCR beta libraries by using iRepertoire HTBI primers and running Arm-PCR on CDR3 regions. TCRdb processed the multiplex PCR reads anew with MiXCR; each CDR3 protein has one entry. The table has 400,000 to 600,000 distinct CDR3 sequences, approximately 21% seen once.

The TCR was taken from a female donor with Graves disease. The gene calls are TRBV6-1 and TRBJ1-5; the D gene is possibly TRBD1 (5 bases). The sample consisted of peripheral blood mononuclear cells (PBMCs), taken when the disease was refractory, from a patient treated with antithyroid drugs. The CDR3 loop is CASSQGDSNQPQHF. The CDR3 nucleotides read TGTGCCAGCAGCCAAGGGGACAGCAATCAGCCCCAGCATTTT.